This T cell receptor beta chain was captured by sequencing in a study of siplizumab effects on memory and regulatory T cells. This clone occurred a few times. Its antigen is still unknown. Generated by immunoSEQ multiplex PCR, the TCRdb table keeps only in-frame clones and is missing some. The sample has 90,000 to 140,000 clones, 90% to 95% seen once. Study-level points and caveats: The diversity of naive T cells seemed greater than that of memory cells, and their alloresponse contribution seemed major. Assignment of a naive or memory phenotype failed for roughly 75-95% of the proliferating CD4+ or CD8+ clones.

Sequencing input: CD4+ T cells sorted from blood. The TCR was taken from a human donor in good health.

The CDR3 loop is CASSQDVRDGYTF. The CDR3 coding sequence is TGCGCCAGCAGCCAAGACGTAAGGGATGGCTACACCTTC. The J gene is TRBJ1-2, the V gene TRBV4-1; D unresolved. V lost 0 bases and J 6 bases, leaving 8 bases between the germline ends. CDR1 and CDR2 (germline): MGHRA, YSYEKL. The CDR3 has 13 amino acids.